The 22 T cell receptor beta chains below all came from one sample that was sequenced in a study of early T cells in non-severe SARS-CoV-2 infection. Via MiXCR, TCRdb re-called the 5' RACE reads, giving one row per CDR3 protein. The sample consists of under 100,000 distinct CDR3 sequences, approximately 10% of them appearing once. The specimen sequenced was whole blood. The receptors here all came from an adult who was a healthcare worker with PCR-confirmed SARS-CoV-2 infection or an uninfected control (not recorded which).

This clonotype was seen only a few times. The rearrangement uses TRBV6-1 and TRBJ1-6; 7 nucleotides line up with TRBD1. J was trimmed by 9 bases and V by 4 bases; bases with no gene match: 12. CDR1 is MNHNS, CDR2 SASEGT, per germline. The CDR3 is made up of 16 amino acids. In DNA, the CDR3 is TGTGCCAGCAGTGGATACGGGACAGATGTCGGTTCACCCCTCCACTTT. Amino acid sequence: CASSGYGTDVGSPLHF.

The chain joins TRBV29-1 to TRBJ1-6; D not certain. The CDR3 is made up of 15 amino acids. Deletions cut 4 bases from V and 0 bases from J, with 10 bases between. Germline CDR1 SQVTM, CDR2 ANQGSEA. CDR3 bases: TGCAGCGTTGGGTTGGGGAGCTCCTATAATTCACCCCTCCACTTT. Translated: CSVGLGSSYNSPLHF. The full variable domain, in which reference TRBV29-1 and TRBJ1-6 provide the parts outside the CDR3, is SAVISQKPSRDICQRGTSLTIQCQVDSQVTMMFWYRQQPGQSLTLIATANQGSEATYESGFVIDKFPISRPNLTFSTLTVSNMSPEDSSIYLCSVGLGSSYNSPLHFGNGTRLTVT.

The chain uses TRBV20-1 and TRBJ2-7; perhaps TRBD2 as D (5 bases). This CDR3 spans 14 amino acids. The ends were cut back, 0 bases at V and 4 bases at J, with 13 bases in the middle. Germline assignment: CDR1 DFQATT and CDR2 SNEGSKA (reference sequence). The DNA of the CDR3 is TGCAGTGCTAGAGATAAGAGGGAACAATACGAGCAGTACTTC. Amino acids: CSARDKREQYEQYF.

The sample holds a few counts of this clonotype. The chain couples TRBV7-6 to TRBJ1-1; 7 positions agree with TRBD1. In germline, CDR1 is SGHVS, CDR2 FNYEAQ. The CDR3 spans 15 residues. Unmatched junction bases numbered 3, after V lost 2 bases and J lost 0 bases. The CDR3 is CASSLTGVVNTEAFF. The CDR3 bases are TGTGCCAGCAGCTTAACAGGGGTCGTGAACACTGAAGCTTTCTTT.

The V call is TRBV20-1, the J call TRBJ2-7; 7 nucleotides match TRBD2. V lost 1 base, J lost 3 bases, and 3 bases stayed unmatched. Germline-derived CDR1 and CDR2 are DFQATT and SNEGSKA (reference sequence). The CDR3 sequence is 13 residues long. CDR3 residues: CSARGGGIYEQYF. CDR3 sequence (DNA): TGCAGTGCTAGAGGGGGGGGAATCTACGAGCAGTACTTC.

This clonotype was seen only a few times. The CDR3: CSVVRGQANTEAFF. The DNA of the CDR3 is TGCAGCGTTGTGAGGGGCCAAGCGAACACTGAAGCTTTCTTT. The rearrangement links TRBV29-1 to TRBJ1-1, with a tentative D call TRBD1 (5 bases). Germline assignment: CDR1 SQVTM and CDR2 ANQGSEA. The CDR3 sequence is 14 residues long. Trimming took off 4 bases at V and 1 base at J, with 13 bases between the two ends.

This clonotype has just a few counts. V and J are TRBV27 and TRBJ2-3; a possible D gene is TRBD2 (6 bases). V lost 3 bases and J lost 4, with 14 bases in between. Germline-derived CDR1 and CDR2 are MNHEY and SMNVEV (reference sequence). CDR3 length: 15 residues. The CDR3, as DNA: TGTGCCAGCAGTTTTACGGGAGCGAGCGCAGATACGCAGTATTTT. Its protein is CASSFTGASADTQYF.

This chain links TRBV7-8 with TRBJ1-2; D perhaps matches TRBD1 (6 bases). The CDR3 consists of 12 residues. Germline CDR1 is SGHVS and CDR2 is FQNEAQ. Trimming removed 5 bases from V and 7 bases from J, with 11 bases in between. CDR3 amino acids: CASSQGTRGYTF. Written as DNA, the CDR3 is TGTGCCAGCAGCCAGGGGACACGTGGCTACACCTTC.

This clonotype was detected ten times or more. This chain links TRBV28 with TRBJ2-5; D is perhaps TRBD1 (5 bases). Germline V CDR1 and CDR2: MDHEN, SYDVKM. The CDR3 extends over 15 amino acids. Trimming took 4 bases from V and 0 from J, leaving 12 bases between them. The CDR3 protein is CASSSSDSNQETQYF. As DNA, the CDR3 is TGTGCCAGCAGTTCCTCCGACAGCAACCAAGAGACCCAGTACTTC.

There are many counts of this clonotype. The V and J genes are TRBV7-9 and TRBJ1-2, with unresolved D. V lost 5 bases and J 0 bases, leaving 4 bases between the germline ends. The CDR3 contains 12 residues. Per the germline V gene, CDR1 is SEHNR and CDR2 is FQNEAQ (reference sequence). CDR3: CASSPPNYGYTF. The CDR3 bases are TGTGCCAGCAGCCCCCCTAACTATGGCTACACCTTC.

The V gene is TRBV18, the J gene TRBJ1-6; the match to TRBD1 covers 8 bases. The germline gives CDR1 KGHSH, CDR2 LQKENI. The CDR3 has 15 amino acids. V lost 2 bases to trimming and J lost 5 bases; unmatched junction nucleotides: 2. This CDR3 is CASSPSTGDNSPLHF. CDR3 nucleotides: TGTGCCAGCTCACCATCGACAGGGGATAATTCACCCCTCCACTTT.

Only a few counts were recorded for this clonotype. V gene TRBV5-1 combines with J gene TRBJ1-4; perhaps TRBD1 as D (5 bases). The CDR3 loop spans 15 amino acids. The germline V gene has CDR1 SGHRS and CDR2 YFSETQ. Trimming stripped 3 bases from V and 7 bases from J, with 16 bases between. CDR3 amino acids: CASSSQGNDGEKLFF. Here the CDR3 DNA reads TGCGCCAGCAGCTCGCAGGGAAATGACGGTGAAAAACTGTTTTTT.

The chain employs TRBV12-3 or TRBV12-4 and TRBJ1-1; D not resolved. The CDR3 consists of 12 residues. V lost 3 bases and J lost 1, with 3 bases in between. The CDR3: CASSFQNTEAFF. The CDR3 region has the DNA TGTGCCAGCAGTTTTCAGAACACTGAAGCTTTCTTT.

There are many counts of this clonotype. This chain connects TRBV18 to TRBJ1-4; TRBD1 aligns across 7 bases. Germline assignment: CDR1 KGHSH and CDR2 LQKENI. With V trimmed by 2 bases and J by 8 bases, 8 bases remained unmatched. The CDR3 loop spans 15 amino acids. For the CDR3, the DNA is TGTGCCAGCTCACCAACACTAGGGGGCCGGGAAAAACTGTTTTTT. Protein product: CASSPTLGGREKLFF.

This clonotype has at least ten counts. The chain links TRBV28 to TRBJ2-2; weak D call: TRBD1 (7 bases). V was cut by 4 bases and J by 4 bases, with 13 bases left in between. Looked up from germline, CDR1 is MDHEN and CDR2 is SYDVKM. This CDR3 has 15 amino acids. DNA for the CDR3: TGTGCCAGCAGTTCGACAGGGAGGAGCACCGGGGAGCTGTTTTTT. Its protein product is CASSSTGRSTGELFF.

This chain joins TRBV20-1 and TRBJ2-1, with TRBD1 as a possible D gene (5 bases). Trimming removed 3 bases from V and 4 bases from J, with 16 bases in between. The length of the CDR3 is 15 residues. Per germline, CDR1 DFQATT and CDR2 SNEGSKA (reference sequence). The CDR3 DNA is TGCAGTGCTAGCACAACTTGGGGCGATTACAATGAGCAGTTCTTC. It translates to CSASTTWGDYNEQFF.

This chain joins TRBV6-1 and TRBJ2-3; 10 bases align to TRBD2. The V gene end was trimmed by 3 bases and the J gene end by 6 bases; junction bases not matched to a gene: 15. CDR3 length: 18 residues. Germline V gene sequence: CDR1 MNHNS, CDR2 SASEGT. In DNA, the CDR3 is TGTGCCAGCAGTGATCGGAGGGCTAGCGGGAGTGCGGTGGATACGCAGTATTTT. This encodes CASSDRRASGSAVDTQYF.

CDR3 in amino acids: CSGVSGRSNNEQFF. The DNA for the CDR3 is TGCAGCGGTGTCAGCGGGAGGAGTAACAATGAGCAGTTCTTC. The chain employs TRBV29-1 and TRBJ2-1, with 9 bases matching TRBD2. V was pared by 7 bases and J by 5 bases, with 9 bases of the junction left unmatched. The CDR3 totals 14 residues. Germline CDR1 is SQVTM and CDR2 is ANQGSEA.

In its sample, this clonotype was seen a few times. The J gene is TRBJ1-2, the V gene TRBV6-4; 9 bases match TRBD1. V shed 6 bases and J 4 bases; nucleotides not matched to a gene: 6. The CDR3 loop spans 14 amino acids. CDR1 is MRHNA, CDR2 SNTAGT, per germline. The CDR3 loop is CASRAGTGTYGYTF. The CDR3 nucleotides read TGTGCCAGCAGAGCCGGGACAGGGACCTATGGCTACACCTTC.

This clonotype was seen more than once but under ten times. Written as DNA, the CDR3 is TGCAGCGGAGAGGCGGGTTCCTCCTACGAGCAGTACTTC. This gives the protein CSGEAGSSYEQYF. The chain links TRBV20-1 to TRBJ2-7, with TRBD2 as a possible D gene (5 bases). The CDR3 totals 13 residues. Germline V gene data show CDR1 as DFQATT and CDR2 as SNEGSKA (reference sequence).

In the case of this clonotype: The junction shows a germline mismatch at one end, possibly a read error. The rearrangement joins TRBV7-9 to TRBJ1-6; no reliable D call. This CDR3 is 15 amino acids long. Germline CDR1 is SEHNR and CDR2 is FQNEAQ (reference sequence). The CDR3 spells CASRVSLTPNSPLHF. The CDR3 DNA follows: TGTGCCAGCAGAGTTAGCCTTACACCTAATTCACCCCTCCATTTT.

The rearrangement links TRBV12-3 or TRBV12-4 to TRBJ1-1; 7 nucleotides line up with TRBD1. The CDR3 extends over 16 amino acids. The V segment lost 7 bases and the J segment 0 bases; nucleotides outside the gene matches: 11. CDR3: CASTRTRGGVNTEAFF. In DNA form, the CDR3 reads TGTGCCAGCACCCGGACCCGAGGGGGCGTGAACACTGAAGCTTTCTTT.